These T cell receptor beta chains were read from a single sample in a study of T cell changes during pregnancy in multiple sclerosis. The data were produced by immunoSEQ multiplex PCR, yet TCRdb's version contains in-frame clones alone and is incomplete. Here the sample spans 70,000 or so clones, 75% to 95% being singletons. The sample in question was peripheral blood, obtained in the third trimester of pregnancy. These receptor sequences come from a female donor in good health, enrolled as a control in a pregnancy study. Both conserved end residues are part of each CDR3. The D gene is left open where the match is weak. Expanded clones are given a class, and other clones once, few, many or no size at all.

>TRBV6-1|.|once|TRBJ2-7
TGTGCCAGCAGTGACTGGCCTTTGGCTTCCCTGCGGGGCTACGAGCAGTACTTC
CASSDWPLASLRGYEQYF
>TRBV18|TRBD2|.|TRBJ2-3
TGTGCCAGCTCACCACGAAAGCGGGGGGCCAGCACAGATACGCAGTATTTT
CASSPRKRGASTDTQYF
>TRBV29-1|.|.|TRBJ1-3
TGCAGCGTGGCTGAAGTTGGAAACACCATATATTTT
CSVAEVGNTIYF
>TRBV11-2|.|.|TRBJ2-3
TGTGCCAGCAGCTTATTCGGGACTAGCACAGATACGCAGTATTTT
CASSLFGTSTDTQYF
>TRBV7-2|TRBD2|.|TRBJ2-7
TGTGCCAGCACCTCCGGGACTAGCACCTGGGAGCAGTACTTC
CASTSGTSTWEQYF
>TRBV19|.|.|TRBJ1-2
TGTGCCAGTAGTAGAGGCTATGGCTACACCTTC
CASSRGYGYTF
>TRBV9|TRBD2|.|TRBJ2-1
TGTGCCAGCAGCGCCACTAGCGGGAGAGGTAATGAGCAGTTCTTC
CASSATSGRGNEQFF
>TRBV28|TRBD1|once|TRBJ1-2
TGTGCCAGCAGTGGGGACAGGAACTATGGCTACACCTTC
CASSGDRNYGYTF
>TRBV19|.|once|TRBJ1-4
TGTGCCAGTAGTACCACCGAGGGCCCAGGAGAAAAACTGTTTTTT
CASSTTEGPGEKLFF
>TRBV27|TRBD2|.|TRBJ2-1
TGTGCCAGCAGTTTAGGTTTGGCGGGGGGGGCCTACAATGAGCAGTTCTTC
CASSLGLAGGAYNEQFF
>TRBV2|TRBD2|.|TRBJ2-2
TGTGCCAGCAGGCTAGCGGGAGTCGTCGGGGAGCTGTTTTTT
CASRLAGVVGELFF
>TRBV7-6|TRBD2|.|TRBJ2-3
TGTGCCAGCAGCTTGGGGACTAGCGGGGCCATAACAGATACGCAGTATTTT
CASSLGTSGAITDTQYF
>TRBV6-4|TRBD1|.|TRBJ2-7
TGTGCCAGCAGTGAGCACGGACAGGGTAGAAGGAACGAGCAGTACTTC
CASSEHGQGRRNEQYF
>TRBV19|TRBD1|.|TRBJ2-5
TGTGCCAGTAGTAAAAACAGGGGGCAAGAGACCCAGTACTTC
CASSKNRGQETQYF
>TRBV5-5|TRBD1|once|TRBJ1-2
TGTGCCAGCAGCCCCCGGACAGGGGGGTATGGCTACACCTTC
CASSPRTGGYGYTF
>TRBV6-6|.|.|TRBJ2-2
TGTGGGACAGCGAACACCGGGGAGCTGTTTTTT
CGTANTGELFF
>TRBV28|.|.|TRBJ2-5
TGTGCCAGCATCGGGATGGTCCCGAACTGGACCCAGTACTTC
CASIGMVPNWTQYF
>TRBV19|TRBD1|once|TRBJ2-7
TGTGCCAGTAAGAGGACAGGGGGTCCCTACGAGCAGTACTTC
CASKRTGGPYEQYF
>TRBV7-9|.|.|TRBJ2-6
TGTGCCAGCAGCTTACGGGGAAGCTCTGGGGCCAACGTCCTGACTTTC
CASSLRGSSGANVLTF